Presented here are 25 T cell receptor beta chains from one specimen sequenced in a study of shared clonotypes between healthy human individuals. The method was immunoSEQ multiplex PCR; TCRdb's version includes in-frame clones alone and lacks a portion of them. This sample has around 1.1 million clones, with approximately 78% found just once. Sequencing was carried out using memory CD4+ T cells from PBMCs. Subset denoted: CD45RA-negative fraction. The source is a man aged 18 to 30 in good health. Some clones in this sample may be carry-over from other donors' samples.

Worth noting for this clone: The same CDR3 also results from other DNA sequences found in this sample. This chain connects TRBV7-3 to TRBJ2-1; a possible D gene is TRBD2 (6 bases). Trimming took 3 bases from V and 4 from J, leaving 13 bases between them. The CDR3 consists of 15 residues. CDR1 SGHTA and CDR2 FQGTGA come from the germline V gene. The CDR3 spells CASSLGTGTYNEQFF. The CDR3 bases are TGTGCCAGCAGCTTGGGGACGGGGACTTACAATGAGCAGTTCTTC. The variable domain in full, completed from reference TRBV7-3 and TRBJ2-1, reads GAGVSQTPSNKVTEKGKYVELRCDPISGHTALYWYRQSLGQGPEFLIYFQGTGAADDSGLPNDRFFAVRPEGSVSTLKIQRTERGDSAVYLCASSLGTGTYNEQFFGPGTRLTVL.

The genes are TRBV18 and TRBJ2-7; a possible D gene is TRBD1 (6 bases). Between the trimmed V and J ends, which lost 2 bases and 6 bases, there was a span of 17 bases. CDR3 length equals 15 residues. CDR1 is KGHSH and CDR2 is LQKENI in the germline V gene. The CDR3 sequence is CASSPVTGIMAEQYF. Here the CDR3 DNA reads TGTGCCAGCTCACCAGTTACAGGGATAATGGCCGAGCAGTACTTC.

The chain couples TRBV12-5 to TRBJ2-3; 7 positions match TRBD1. V was clipped by 7 bases and J by 4 bases; unmatched bases: 8. The CDR3 consists of 14 residues. CDR1 and CDR2 from the germline V gene are LGHNT and FRNRAP. CDR3 sequence: CASALTGRADTQYF. Here the CDR3 DNA reads TGTGCTAGTGCCCTGACAGGGCGGGCAGATACGCAGTATTTT.

The rearrangement joins TRBV9 to TRBJ2-3, with D perhaps matching TRBD1 (6 bases). CDR1 SGDLS and CDR2 YYNGEE come from the germline V gene. This CDR3 is built from 14 residues. The V end was cut by 3 bases, the J end by 2 bases, with 10 bases between. CDR3 coding DNA: TGTGCCAGCAGCGGGGGGCCCCACACAGATACGCAGTATTTT. Its translation: CASSGGPHTDTQYF.

CDR3 coding DNA: TGTGCCAGCAGTTTATCTTGGACAGGGGCCTACGAGCAGTACTTC. Translating gives CASSLSWTGAYEQYF. The chain has TRBV28 and TRBJ2-7; 9 bases align to TRBD1. Germline CDR1 and CDR2: MDHEN and SYDVKM. CDR3 length: 15 amino acids. With V trimmed by 1 base and J by 2 bases, 3 bases remained unmatched.

This rearrangement joins TRBV6-5 to TRBJ2-3; D may be TRBD2 (5 bases). The length of the CDR3 is 16 residues. The germline gives CDR1 MNHEY, CDR2 SVGAGI. Trimming took 0 bases from V and 2 from J, leaving 12 bases between them. This chain's CDR3 is CASSYSSGSLTDTQYF. CDR3 nucleotides: TGTGCCAGCAGTTACTCGAGCGGCAGCCTCACAGATACGCAGTATTTT.

Written as DNA, the CDR3 is TGTGCCAGCAGCGCCGGGACTAGCGGGCCGGGGGGGCACGAGCAGTACTTC. It codes for CASSAGTSGPGGHEQYF. This rearrangement joins TRBV5-4 to TRBJ2-7; TRBD2 aligns across 12 bases. This CDR3 region has 17 residues. Germline V lookup: CDR1 SGHNT, CDR2 YYREEE (reference sequence). J gave up 5 bases and V 4 bases, and 13 bases lay outside the gene matches.

The chain recombines TRBV5-1 with TRBJ1-1; D not certain. There are 14 residues in the CDR3. V lost 4 bases, J lost 1 base, and 11 bases lay in between. Per germline, CDR1 SGHRS and CDR2 YFSETQ. The CDR3 bases are TGCGCCAGCAGCCCCGGCCTGAGGAACACTGAAGCTTTCTTT. It translates to CASSPGLRNTEAFF.

This clone turned up a few times. The gene calls are TRBV29-1 and TRBJ2-5, with TRBD2 matching 9 bases. Losses at the gene ends were 8 bases for V and 5 bases for J; bases not matched to a gene: 6. Germline values: CDR1 SQVTM, CDR2 ANQGSEA. The CDR3 spans 12 residues. CDR3 DNA: TGCAGCACAGCGGGAGGAGGGGAGACCCAGTACTTC. Amino acid sequence: CSTAGGGETQYF.

The chain employs TRBV21-1 and TRBJ2-7. TRBV21-1 is annotated as a pseudogene. The CDR3 loop spans 13 amino acids. This chain's CDR3 is CASSKYTLGKQYF. The CDR3 DNA follows: TGTGCCAGCAGTAAATACACGTTGGGTAAGCAGTACTTC.

This clone has only a few counts. The chain joins TRBV20-1 to TRBJ1-1; tentative D call: TRBD1 (6 bases). From germline, CDR1 is DFQATT and CDR2 SNEGSKA (reference sequence). The CDR3 extends over 11 amino acids. The V and J ends lost 5 bases and 7 bases respectively, with 11 bases between them. The chain's CDR3 is CSAARTVEAFF. In nucleotides, the CDR3 is TGCAGTGCTGCCAGGACAGTTGAAGCTTTCTTT.

The genes are TRBV5-8 and TRBJ1-5; D may be TRBD1 (5 bases). CDR1 and CDR2 from the germline V gene are SGHTS and YDEGEE. The length of the CDR3 is 16 residues. V was shortened by 0 bases and J by 3 bases, with 13 bases between the two germline ends. The CDR3 spells CASSLGDPGFNQPQHF. CDR3 sequence (DNA): TGTGCCAGCAGCTTGGGGGACCCGGGGTTCAATCAGCCCCAGCATTTT.

The gene calls are TRBV28 and TRBJ1-1; D unresolved. This CDR3 region has 16 residues. Per the germline V gene, CDR1 is MDHEN and CDR2 is SYDVKM. Trimming stripped 3 bases from V and 3 bases from J, with 17 bases between. CDR3 loop: CASSFEILQPDTEAFF. DNA for the CDR3: TGTGCCAGCAGTTTCGAGATCCTACAACCGGACACTGAAGCTTTCTTT. Full variable domain (rest looked up from reference TRBV28 and TRBJ1-1): DVKVTQSSRYLVKRTGEKVFLECVQDMDHENMFWYRQDPGLGLRLIYFSYDVKMKEKGDIPEGYSVSREKKERFSLILESASTNQTSMYLCASSFEILQPDTEAFFGQGTRLTVV.

The chain links TRBV5-1 to TRBJ2-1; 11 bases fit TRBD2. Germline lookup yields CDR1 SGHRS and CDR2 YFSETQ. CDR3 length: 16 residues. The trim removed 0 bases at V and 6 bases at J, leaving 5 bases unmatched. CDR3 sequence reads: CASSLAGLAVGNEQFF. The CDR3 DNA sequence: TGCGCCAGCAGCTTGGCGGGACTAGCGGTAGGCAATGAGCAGTTCTTC.

The CDR3 bases are TGTGCCAGCAGTGATTTGGGGGGCGCATCCTACGAGCAGTACTTC. Encoded protein: CASSDLGGASYEQYF. The genes are TRBV2 and TRBJ2-7; TRBD1 or TRBD2 may be the D gene (6 bases each). The CDR3 has 15 amino acids. The V and J ends lost 3 bases and 1 base respectively, with 13 bases between them. Germline CDR1 reads SNHLY; CDR2 reads FYNNEI.

V gene TRBV11-2 combines with J gene TRBJ2-7, with D perhaps TRBD2 (6 bases). The CDR3 is 16 amino acids. Germline CDR1 and CDR2: SGHAT and FQNNGV. V dropped 0 bases and J dropped 1 base, with 13 bases sitting between them. The CDR3 spells CASSLERGRRSYEQYF. The CDR3 DNA reads as TGTGCCAGCAGCTTAGAGCGGGGCAGGAGGTCCTACGAGCAGTACTTC.

The chain has TRBV15 and TRBJ2-7; D gene uncertain. The CDR3 is 13 residues long. CDR1 is LNHNV and CDR2 is YYDKDF in the germline V gene (reference sequence). The V end was cut by 3 bases, the J end by 4 bases, with 10 bases between. The CDR3 loop is CATSRYRWYEQYF. The CDR3, as DNA: TGTGCCACCAGCAGGTATCGATGGTACGAGCAGTACTTC.

With respect to this clone: Additional DNA sequences in this sample encode the identical CDR3. The chain carries TRBV7-2 and TRBJ2-1; D may be TRBD1 (6 bases). There are 16 residues in the CDR3. With 5 bases removed from V and 0 bases from J, the gap between germline ends came to 14 bases. Looked up from germline, CDR1 is SGHTA and CDR2 is FQGNSA. The CDR3: CASSLAGTSSYNEQFF. Here the CDR3 DNA reads TGTGCCAGCAGCCTCGCCGGGACAAGCTCCTACAATGAGCAGTTCTTC.

This chain connects TRBV11-2 to TRBJ2-7; TRBD2 agrees at 9 bases. Germline values: CDR1 SGHAT, CDR2 FQNNGV. This CDR3 spans 15 amino acids. With V trimmed by 7 bases and J by 2 bases, 9 bases remained unmatched. The CDR3 here is CASKTTSGAAYEQYF. CDR3 nucleotide sequence: TGTGCCAGCAAAACGACTAGCGGAGCTGCCTACGAGCAGTACTTC.

This chain uses TRBV28 with TRBJ2-7; possibly TRBD2 for D (7 bases). The germline gives CDR1 MDHEN, CDR2 SYDVKM. The length of the CDR3 is 14 residues. Trimming cost V 5 bases and J 3 bases, with 14 bases left between them. The CDR3 here is CASSGGGRLYEQYF. CDR3 nucleotides: TGTGCCAGCAGTGGGGGCGGGAGACTCTACGAGCAGTACTTC.

The chain joins TRBV2 to TRBJ2-3, with D possibly matching TRBD1 (6 bases). Trimming took 8 bases from V and 0 from J, leaving 21 bases between them. This CDR3 region has 17 residues. Per the germline V gene, CDR1 is SNHLY and CDR2 is FYNNEI. The CDR3 region has the DNA TGTGCCAGCCTGGCGGCAGGCCTGGGGGCCAGCACAGATACGCAGTATTTT. This sequence encodes CASLAAGLGASTDTQYF.

Ten or more counts support this clone. V is TRBV5-6 and J is TRBJ2-7, with D perhaps given as TRBD1 or TRBD2 (5 bases each). The CDR3 is 14 amino acids. The V end lost 4 bases, the J end lost 6 bases, and 17 bases lay between the germline ends. The V gene's germline CDR1 is SGHDT and CDR2 YYEEEE. CDR3 nucleotides: TGTGCCAGCAGCATCGCCGGGACCACGACCGAGCAGTACTTC. Its protein product is CASSIAGTTTEQYF. The full variable domain, completed using reference TRBV5-6 and TRBJ2-7, is DAGVTQSPTHLIKTRGQQVTLRCSPKSGHDTVSWYQQALGQGPQFIFQYYEEEERQRGNFPDRFSGHQFPNYSSELNVNALLLGDSALYLCASSIAGTTTEQYFGPGTRLTVT.

V and J are TRBV5-4 and TRBJ1-1; no firm D call. V lost 1 base, J lost 4 bases, and 5 bases lay in between. From germline, CDR1 is SGHNT and CDR2 YYREEE (reference sequence). This CDR3 region has 12 residues. The CDR3 spells CASSLSGTEAFF. DNA for the CDR3: TGTGCCAGCAGCTTGTCGGGCACTGAAGCTTTCTTT.

This clone showed up just a few times. The V gene is TRBV13, the J gene TRBJ1-2, with no clear D. With 2 bases removed from V and 6 bases from J, the gap between germline ends came to 1 base. CDR1 and CDR2 (germline): PRHDT, FYEKMQ (reference sequence). The CDR3 is 10 residues long. The chain's CDR3 is CASSLNGYTF. The CDR3, as DNA: TGTGCCAGCAGCTTAAATGGCTACACCTTC.

Points on this clone: Other DNA variants within this sample encode the same CDR3. V gene TRBV27 combines with J gene TRBJ2-7; TRBD1 agrees at 8 bases. The CDR3 extends over 14 amino acids. Germline assignment: CDR1 MNHEY and CDR2 SMNVEV (reference sequence). J gave up 1 base and V 5 bases, and 4 bases lay outside the gene matches. CDR3 bases: TGTGCCAGCAGTAGGGACAGGCTTTCCTACGAGCAGTACTTC. This sequence encodes CASSRDRLSYEQYF.